The 5 T cell receptor beta chains listed next were all sequenced from one sample in a study of molecular identifiers for immune sequencing clone quantification. TCRdb used MiXCR to reprocess the PCR reads, holding one entry per CDR3 protein. This sample carries 300,000 to 400,000 distinct CDR3 sequences, 20% to 25% of them seen once, and the ten largest clones take roughly 0.8%. The sequenced sample was naive CD8+ T cells from blood, with Jurkat cell RNA spiked in. Noted subset: FACS-sorted CD8+CD4-CCR7+CD45RA+ naive T cells. The receptors originated from a human donor in good health. Some libraries in this study had Jurkat cell RNA spiked in.

This clonotype was counted at least ten times. The V gene is TRBV19, the J gene TRBJ2-3; D is undetermined. The germline V gene encodes CDR1 LNHDA and CDR2 SQIVND (reference sequence). This CDR3 is 12 amino acids long. The ends were cut back, 3 bases at V and 5 bases at J, with 6 bases in the middle. The CDR3 region is CASSMSGDTQYF. The CDR3 coding sequence is TGTGCCAGTAGTATGTCCGGAGATACGCAGTATTTT.

This sequence joins TRBV5-1 and TRBJ2-7; D not resolved. CDR3 size: 15 residues. The V gene's germline CDR1 is SGHRS and CDR2 YFSETQ. V lost 2 bases, J lost 3 bases, and 15 bases lay in between. CDR3 sequence (DNA): TGCGCCAGCAGCTTCTGGACGGAATTGATCTACGAGCAGTACTTC. Protein: CASSFWTELIYEQYF.

This clonotype was seen repeatedly, ten times or more. The genes are TRBV27 and TRBJ1-5; possibly TRBD1 for D (5 bases). Looked up from germline, CDR1 is MNHEY and CDR2 is SMNVEV (reference sequence). There are 13 residues in the CDR3. The V end lost 5 bases, the J end lost 6 bases, and 11 bases lay between the germline ends. The CDR3 is CASSPPGRQPQHF. Written as DNA, the CDR3 is TGTGCCAGCAGTCCCCCGGGACGTCAGCCCCAGCATTTT.

This clonotype showed up many times. This sequence joins TRBV19 and TRBJ2-3; D uncertain. CDR1 and CDR2 from the germline V gene are LNHDA and SQIVND (reference sequence). Trimming took 3 bases from V and 2 from J, leaving 15 bases between them. CDR3 size: 16 residues. CDR3 sequence: CASSMDSPLDTDTQYF. In DNA, the CDR3 is TGTGCCAGTAGTATGGATTCGCCCCTAGACACAGATACGCAGTATTTT. The full variable domain, in which reference TRBV19 and TRBJ2-3 provide the parts outside the CDR3, is DGGITQSPKYLFRKEGQNVTLSCEQNLNHDAMYWYRQDPGQGLRLIYYSQIVNDFQKGDIAEGYSVSREKKESFPLTVTSAQKNPTAFYLCASSMDSPLDTDTQYFGPGTRLTVL.

The sample holds many counts of this clonotype. V usage is TRBV29-1 and J usage is TRBJ2-7, with D possibly TRBD1 on 6 matching bases. Between the trimmed V and J ends, which lost 7 bases and 4 bases, there was a span of 17 bases. This CDR3 has 13 amino acids. Germline V gene data show CDR1 as SQVTM and CDR2 as ANQGSEA. The CDR3 region is CSARDMKLYEQYF. The CDR3 DNA follows: TGCAGCGCCCGGGACATGAAATTGTACGAGCAGTACTTC.